This T cell receptor (beta chain) is from a study of OX40 agonist ivuxolimab in advanced cancers. Assay: immunoSEQ multiplex PCR; the TCRdb copy retains only in-frame clones and omits some. The sample records fewer than 45,000 clones, 75% to 90% being singletons. Turning to this clone: Its target is unknown.

General study points: At doses 0.1 to 3.0 mg/kg, CD4+ and CD8+ clones expanded. Relative to CD4+ cells, CD8+ T cells on average had more expanded clones.

Germline loops: CDR1 MNHEY, CDR2 SVGAGI. Trimming stripped 4 bases from V and 5 bases from J, with 20 bases between. CDR3 size: 16 residues. It was autoimmune disease history or systemic immunosuppression that excluded patients. Blood draws occurred at baseline, cycle 4 day 1, and cycle 7 day 1. This clonotype was obtained from an adult with an advanced solid tumor such as melanoma, head and neck, liver or kidney cancer. The chain carries TRBV6-5 and TRBJ2-5, with D perhaps matching TRBD2 (6 bases). Here the sequenced sample was CD4+ or CD8+ T cells sorted from blood, taken in a trial of the OX40 agonist ivuxolimab. CDR3 bases: TGTGCCAGCAGTTCGAGTCCTCAGGGACTCGGGGAGACCCAGTACTTC. As protein: CASSSSPQGLGETQYF.